These 15 T cell receptor beta chains were all obtained from the same sample, sequenced in a study of cytomegalovirus exposure and HLA in healthy donors. The PCR employed 60 Vbeta primers together with 13 Jbeta primers. Using immunoSEQ multiplex PCR, the repertoire was profiled, and TCRdb retains in-frame clones only, with some absent. The profile shows roughly 200,000 clones, 75% to 90% of them singletons. The sample comprised PBMCs. These receptors all come from a woman in her 30s in good health and CMV-seronegative.

V usage is TRBV7-2 and J usage is TRBJ2-5; 7 bases match TRBD2. The V segment lost 5 bases and the J segment 10 bases; nucleotides outside the gene matches: 7. The CDR3 contains 12 residues. Germline assignment: CDR1 SGHTA and CDR2 FQGNSA. The CDR3 DNA reads as TGTGCCAGCAGCCCCTGGGGGGGGAGCCAGTACTTC. Translating gives CASSPWGGSQYF.

As concerns this clone: An end of the junction differs from the germline gene, which may be a read error. Other DNA sequences of this sample code for an identical CDR3. The V gene is TRBV2, the J gene TRBJ1-1, with TRBD1 matching over 12 bases. Germline loops: CDR1 SNHLY, CDR2 FYNNEI. The CDR3 extends over 17 amino acids. CDR3 bases: TGCGCCAGCAGTGGAGGGGACAGGGGGCGTTTGGGGACTGAAGCTTTCTTT. Its protein product is CASSGGDRGRLGTEAFF. Variable domain in full (rest from reference TRBV2 and TRBJ1-1): EPEVTQTPSHQVTQMGQEVILRCVPISNHLYFYWYRQILGQKVEFLVSFYNNEISEKSEIFDDQFSVERPDGSNFTLKIRSTKLEDSAMYFCASSGGDRGRLGTEAFFGQGTRLTVV.

V gene TRBV28 combines with J gene TRBJ1-2; 7 positions agree with TRBD1. Trimming at V came to 5 bases and at J to 3 bases, leaving 6 bases not matched to a gene. Germline values: CDR1 MDHEN, CDR2 SYDVKM. The CDR3 covers 14 residues. This chain's CDR3 is CASSTPGQYYGYTF. CDR3 nucleotides: TGTGCCAGCAGTACCCCGGGACAGTACTATGGCTACACCTTC.

This chain connects TRBV5-4 to TRBJ2-7, with 14 bases matching TRBD2. This CDR3 is 16 amino acids long. Trimming took 5 bases from V and 6 from J; bases not matched to a gene: 10. Germline V gene data show CDR1 as SGHNT and CDR2 as YYREEE (reference sequence). The CDR3 DNA reads as TGTGCCAGCAGTAAGGGACTAGCGGGAGATTTAGGCGAGCAGTACTTC. It encodes CASSKGLAGDLGEQYF.

V usage is TRBV19 and J usage is TRBJ1-4, with D perhaps matching TRBD1 (6 bases). The germline gives CDR1 LNHDA, CDR2 SQIVND (reference sequence). CDR3 length: 17 residues. V lost 3 bases and J 8 bases, leaving 22 bases between the germline ends. CDR3 protein: CASSMGLDRSMREKLFF. For the CDR3, the DNA is TGTGCCAGTAGTATGGGGCTTGACAGGTCGATGAGAGAAAAACTGTTTTTT.

This chain links TRBV19 with TRBJ1-5, with TRBD1 identical over 10 bases. V was pared by 1 base and J by 4 bases, with 4 bases of the junction left unmatched. Germline loops: CDR1 LNHDA, CDR2 SQIVND (reference sequence). The CDR3 totals 16 residues. CDR3 sequence: CASSIVGTGVNQPQHF. The CDR3 coding sequence is TGTGCCAGTAGTATAGTGGGGACAGGGGTAAATCAGCCCCAGCATTTT. Drawing the rest from reference TRBV19 and TRBJ1-5, the complete variable domain is DGGITQSPKYLFRKEGQNVTLSCEQNLNHDAMYWYRQDPGQGLRLIYYSQIVNDFQKGDIAEGYSVSREKKESFPLTVTSAQKNPTAFYLCASSIVGTGVNQPQHFGDGTRLSIL.

CDR3 sequence reads: CASSPNHKGDGYTF. CDR3 DNA: TGTGCCAGCTCACCAAACCACAAAGGGGATGGCTACACCTTC. The chain has TRBV18 and TRBJ1-2; a possible D gene is TRBD1 (5 bases). V lost 2 bases and J 6 bases, leaving 13 bases between the germline ends. CDR1 and CDR2 from the germline V gene are KGHSH and LQKENI. There are 14 residues in the CDR3.

The J gene is TRBJ2-5, the V gene TRBV7-9; TRBD2 matches 8 bases. This CDR3 comprises 15 residues. CDR1 SEHNR and CDR2 FQNEAQ come from the germline V gene (reference sequence). V shed 1 base and J 4 bases; nucleotides not matched to a gene: 5. CDR3 loop: CASSLGSGGRETQYF. In nucleotides, the CDR3 is TGTGCCAGCAGCTTAGGTTCGGGAGGGAGAGAGACCCAGTACTTC.

The rearrangement uses TRBV20-1 and TRBJ1-4; the D gene is possibly TRBD1 (5 bases). This CDR3 is built from 11 residues. CDR1 is DFQATT, CDR2 SNEGSKA, per germline (reference sequence). Trimming stripped 3 bases from V and 8 bases from J, with 7 bases between. The CDR3 coding sequence is TGCAGTGCTAGTAACAGGGAAAAACTGTTTTTT. Translation gives CSASNREKLFF.

The V call is TRBV2, the J call TRBJ2-1, with 10 positions matching TRBD2. V gave up 8 bases and J gave up 4 bases; unmatched junction bases: 5. Germline loops: CDR1 SNHLY, CDR2 FYNNEI. CDR3 length: 14 residues. The CDR3 sequence: CASHSGRPYNEQFF. In DNA, the CDR3 is TGTGCCAGCCATAGCGGGAGGCCTTACAATGAGCAGTTCTTC.

The CDR3 loop reads CASSPLGTDEQYF. CDR3 sequence (DNA): TGTGCCAGCAGCCCCCTTGGGACAGACGAGCAGTACTTC. The chain employs TRBV7-3 and TRBJ2-7, with 7 positions matching TRBD1. The CDR3 spans 13 residues. With 5 bases clipped from V and 5 bases from J, the junction kept 6 bases outside the gene matches. Germline CDR1 SGHTA, CDR2 FQGTGA. Based on the CDR3 plus reference TRBV7-3 and TRBJ2-7, the full variable domain is GAGVSQTPSNKVTEKGKYVELRCDPISGHTALYWYRQSLGQGPEFLIYFQGTGAADDSGLPNDRFFAVRPEGSVSTLKIQRTERGDSAVYLCASSPLGTDEQYFGPGTRLTVT.

Points on this clone: The same CDR3 is also encoded by other DNA sequences in this sample. The V call is TRBV28, the J call TRBJ1-1; D is undetermined. This CDR3 region has 12 residues. The V and J ends lost 5 bases and 4 bases respectively, with 8 bases between them. In germline, CDR1 is MDHEN, CDR2 SYDVKM. Here the CDR3 DNA reads TGTGCCAGCAGTCCCCTGAGCACTGAAGCTTTCTTT. It codes for CASSPLSTEAFF. Looking up the rest from reference TRBV28 and TRBJ1-1 gives the full variable domain: DVKVTQSSRYLVKRTGEKVFLECVQDMDHENMFWYRQDPGLGLRLIYFSYDVKMKEKGDIPEGYSVSREKKERFSLILESASTNQTSMYLCASSPLSTEAFFGQGTRLTVV.

The J gene is TRBJ1-4, the V gene TRBV6-1; weak D call: TRBD1 (6 bases). Germline V gene lookup returns CDR1 MNHNS and CDR2 SASEGT. The CDR3 is 13 amino acids. The ends were cut back, 6 bases at V and 5 bases at J, with 10 bases in the middle. CDR3 residues: CASRKQGNEKLFF. The CDR3 DNA sequence: TGTGCCAGCAGGAAACAGGGAAATGAAAAACTGTTTTTT.

The chain uses TRBV6-5 and TRBJ1-1, with 8 bases identical to TRBD1. Germline V gene data show CDR1 as MNHEY and CDR2 as SVGAGI. V was clipped by 6 bases and J by 9 bases; unmatched bases: 9. The CDR3 has 13 amino acids. CDR3 bases: TGTGCCAGCAGCCCCCGGACAGGGCGGAAAGCTTTCTTT. It yields the protein CASSPRTGRKAFF.

The chain joins TRBV29-1 to TRBJ2-1; a possible D gene is TRBD2 (7 bases). There are 17 residues in the CDR3. The V end was cut by 1 base, the J end by 2 bases, with 18 bases between. The V gene's germline CDR1 is SQVTM and CDR2 ANQGSEA. The CDR3 sequence: CSVEGGGGVLTYNEQFF. The CDR3 coding sequence is TGCAGCGTTGAAGGAGGAGGGGGGGTCCTTACCTACAATGAGCAGTTCTTC.